This T cell receptor (beta chain) stems from a study of cytomegalovirus exposure and HLA in healthy donors (dated by TCRdb to 2016 to 2017). As for the study more broadly: According to an earlier analysis of 587 of the donors, about 190 million T cells yielded some 120 million unique TCR beta sequences and approximately 300 Gb of sequence data. Using immunosequencing, the study profiled T cell repertoires from approximately 700 subjects and related those repertoires to cytomegalovirus serostatus. A later genetic analysis took genome-wide SNP genotypes for about 65% of the 666 donors and used that subset as a discovery cohort. An early release that covered fewer than 750 HLA-typed donors contained approximately 320 gigabases of sequencing data and tens of millions of unique TCR sequences. Donor age, sex, ethnicity and CMV serostatus were compiled together with the repertoire data. Besides the first cohort of approximately 710 subjects, a separate validation cohort made up of about 120 different subjects was used. Both class I and class II loci were covered by HLA typing, at four-digit resolution. To predict cytomegalovirus infection status, the study combined high-throughput TCR immunosequencing, statistical association of individual TCRs with disease status, and machine learning. The study aimed to test whether cataloging public T cell receptors could reveal signatures of past pathogen exposure. Across some 400 genotyped donors of the cohort, an average of approximately 240,000 unique TCR beta nucleotide sequences per donor were sequenced, and roughly 18% of those sequences were non-productive. To study patterns of TCR occurrence, a later analysis re-analyzed previously published TCR beta repertoires from just over 650 donors and added high-resolution HLA genotyping. Every repertoire in the discovery cohort had been generated on one and the same sequencing platform. Among the roughly 390 genotyped donors, 75% to 90% belonged to the genetic ancestry cluster associated with self-reported Caucasian donors. To decide whether each TCR beta V gene segment behaved as functional or pseudogenic, an earlier analysis of approximately 600 of the donors relied on high-throughput TCR beta sequencing. About 5 DR-DQ haplotypes were handled as single units for association and clustering, since linkage in the cohort was strong. The number of donors typed differed by locus, with roughly 629-640 for A, B, C, DRB1 and DQB1, 522 for DQA1, 600 to 610 for DPA1, and about 450 for DPB1. Rather than using new phenotypic data, the later analysis identified candidate immune exposures from TCR beta sequences and from how often those sequences occurred across donors. The investigation overall reported the following: Across donors, most TCR sequences were observed very rarely, whereas some public TCRs were present in many individuals. A later genetic analysis associated a missense DCLRE1C variant with V-gene and J-gene trimming of TCR beta chains, and an independent cohort replicated the association. In vitro tests confirmed that a few of the cytomegalovirus-associated TCR beta chains recognize cytomegalovirus antigens. When HLA alleles, especially DR and DQ, strongly co-occurred, attributing TCR associations to individual alleles was difficult. In a later analysis, HLA-associated TCR beta chains were found to be more clonally expanded and to have lower generation probabilities than equally common non-associated chains. Sequencing depth was assumed to be roughly uniform across donors in the presence/absence analyses, though that assumption may not hold. A group of highly shared sequence variants was considered likely to be a technical artifact of the sequencing pipeline. Broadly in line with IMGT annotations, most TCR beta V segments showed up in productive rearrangements about 90% or about 30% of the time in an earlier analysis of 450 to 750 of the donors. In the study, around 150 TCR beta chains were listed as associated with cytomegalovirus. According to a later analysis, most CMV-associated TCR beta chains appeared to be HLA-restricted, and the HLA associations seemed to be driven largely by CMV exposure. In a later analysis, several top co-occurrence clusters were reported to appear linked to parvovirus B19, influenza, CMV and Epstein-Barr virus. A further reported finding was that TCR beta sequences accurately predicted the HLA-A and HLA-B alleles for most subjects in the first cohort. In a later analysis, TCR association rates were found to vary across HLA loci, with the most associated TCRs seen for DRB1 alleles and the fewest for HLA-C alleles. The 87-base-pair reads could not distinguish some IMGT-functional V segments, including TRBV6-2 and TRBV6-3, so those segments were excluded. At a false discovery rate of 0.05, a later analysis linked 15,000 to 20,000 TCR beta sequences to specific HLA alleles. Correlated functional status among segregating V segments might be attributable to linkage disequilibrium, but an unknown experimental factor could not be ruled out. In this cohort, only TCR beta chains were sequenced, and detectable features were limited by the absence of alpha or paired-chain data. Cytomegalovirus status was reported to be diagnosed by the classifier with high specificity and sensitivity in both the original and validation cohorts. The authors suggested that the approach could potentially be generalized to other disease states and immunological phenotypes. Because counts were too low, some 17 rarely observed V segments, including chromosome 9 orphons, were left out of the earlier analysis of 587 of the donors. CMV serostatus was the only immune exposure information available for the cohort. A later genetic analysis reported fewer N-insertions in productive TCRs among donors in an Asian-associated ancestry cluster than the roughly 690-donor mean. Because HLA typing was missing for some donors at each locus, association tests included only the typed subset.

In total, over 600 healthy bone marrow donors made up the cohort. Cohort members were all nominally healthy when sampled, although unrecorded immune exposures were likely present. The donor tested CMV seronegative and was one of the 352 seronegative cohort members. A peripheral blood sample was collected from each donor, and TCR beta sequencing was performed on peripheral blood mononuclear cells. The Qiagen DNeasy Blood Extraction Kit was used to extract genomic DNA from the blood cell samples. CDR1 is given as SGDLS and CDR2 as YYNGEE, both from the germline V gene. The CDR3 starts with the cysteine, ends with the phenylalanine, and has 15 residues. The kept DNA is CDR3 alone, 45 bases in frame from the first base. Trimmed from V: 2 bases; trimmed from J: 0 bases; junction bases lacking a gene match: 0. Concerning this clone: The specificity of this receptor is unknown. It has no much larger one-base neighbor in the sample; base qualities were not kept.

The library was prepared using the immunoSEQ multiplex PCR assay. The multiplex PCR relied on a mix of 60 forward primers for TCR Vbeta segments and 13 reverse primers for TCR Jbeta segments. Amplification of the CDR3 region of rearranged TCR beta genes was performed with a multiplex PCR assay on genomic DNA. The amplified TCR beta libraries were sequenced on the Illumina HiSeq System as 87-base-pair reads. The published analysis was carried out like this. Across the roughly 600 repertoires, a later analysis counted 60 million to 90 million unique TCR beta chains, approximately 12 million of which were shared by at least two donors. To remove PCR and sequencing errors, raw reads were error-corrected and collapsed into unique sequences using a nearest-neighbor algorithm that merged closely related sequences. V, D and J gene segments were assigned by aligning CDR3 sequences to IMGT reference sequences. Each retained sequence needed at least a six-nucleotide match to both a V gene segment and a J gene segment. A rearrangement was called productive if the CDR3 had no stop codons and remained in frame with V and J, and every other rearrangement was called non-productive. CDR3 was defined according to IMGT convention as the region running from the second conserved V-encoded cysteine to the conserved J-encoded phenylalanine. In an earlier analysis of more than 550 of the donors, sequences lacking an unambiguous match to a single V gene segment were excluded. An earlier analysis of a few hundred of the donors called V segments functional above 56.7% productive rearrangements and segregating when the between-donor standard deviation exceeded 5%. A statistical classification framework was developed to diagnose cytomegalovirus status using the catalog of TCR beta chain sequences. A later analysis assigned V and J genes by comparing TCR nucleotide sequences with IMGT/GENE-DB human TR gene sequences. A later analysis assigned CDR3 sequences and most-parsimonious VDJ recombination scenarios with the TCRdist pipeline. In a later analysis, each TCR beta chain was defined by its CDR3 amino acid sequence together with its V-gene family, and reads lacking a unique V-gene family were excluded. A later analysis removed 550 to 650 highly shared, low-generation-probability nucleotide sequences to deal with suspected cross-contamination and a sequencing artifact. In a later analysis, a clonal expansion index was calculated for each public chain from normalized within-repertoire ranks of inferred template counts. In a later analysis, generation probabilities were computed using a VDJ recombination model fitted to out-of-frame rearrangements, and the results were checked against IGoR. In a later analysis, hypergeometric tests were used to score TCR-TCR, TCR-HLA and TCR-CMV co-occurrence, with a repertoire-size bias correction applied to TCR pairs. False discovery rates were estimated in a later analysis by permuting HLA or CMV assignments 20 times. In a later analysis, co-occurring TCRs were grouped with DBSCAN, and TCRdist sequence similarity was added when clustering was performed within HLA-allele-positive subsets. For co-occurrence clustering, repertoires with fewer than 30,000 or more than 120,000 public chains were excluded, along with four or five repertoires with anomalous nucleotide sharing. TCRdb's version of the immuneACCESS table is confined to in-frame rearrangements and falls short of the full clone set. An unresolved V gene accounts for under half of the shortfall where checked; the remainder is of unknown origin. V, J and clone size are taken as reported in that table, and D and trimming were inferred from the DNA itself. The sample includes 310,000 or so clones, with around 90% observed a single time. The top ten constitute approximately 2.4% of the sample.

Sequenced input: PBMCs. The sequence came from a woman under 30 in good health and CMV-seronegative. Recombination joined TRBV9 with TRBJ2-2, with 8 middle bases fitting TRBD1. This receptor carries the CDR3 CASSVGQANTGELFF. The base sequence is TGTGCCAGCAGCGTGGGACAGGCGAACACCGGGGAGCTGTTTTTT.